This entry lists 22 T cell receptor beta chains sequenced from one sample in a study of control samples from healthy donors and cancer patients. Measured with immunoSEQ multiplex PCR; TCRdb has only the in-frame clones, and not every one. This sample has about 250,000 clones, with almost 85% found just once. Specimen: PBMCs. The receptors come from a woman aged 60 to 75 with lung cancer.

This clone was counted only a few times. The rearrangement links TRBV18 to TRBJ1-1, with D perhaps TRBD1 (5 bases). The CDR3 length is 13 residues. V was clipped by 3 bases and J by 1 base, with 6 bases between them. The V gene's germline CDR1 is KGHSH and CDR2 LQKENI. This CDR3 is CASSPTGNTEAFF. The DNA for the CDR3 is TGTGCCAGCTCACCCACAGGGAACACTGAAGCTTTCTTT.

This chain connects TRBV2 to TRBJ1-3; D is perhaps TRBD1 (6 bases). The ends were cut back, 5 bases at V and 0 bases at J, with 14 bases in the middle. The germline CDR1 and CDR2 sequences are SNHLY and FYNNEI. There are 16 residues in the CDR3. The CDR3 spells CASSLGGPSSGNTIYF. CDR3 DNA sequence: TGTGCCAGCAGTTTAGGGGGACCCAGCTCTGGAAACACCATATATTTT.

This clone occurred a few times. Different DNA sequences within this sample yield the same CDR3. The J gene is TRBJ2-1, the V gene TRBV6-5, with 7 bases aligning to TRBD1. The CDR3 consists of 13 residues. V lost 5 bases and J lost 3; bases outside the gene matches: 1. In germline, CDR1 is MNHEY, CDR2 SVGAGI. The CDR3 bases are TGTGCCAGCAGTCGGGACAGCTACAATGAGCAGTTCTTC. It specifies CASSRDSYNEQFF.

The CDR3 DNA reads TGTGCCAGCAGCTTCATAGGCGACGGGAAGGATACGCAGTATTTT. Translated: CASSFIGDGKDTQYF. The chain is built from TRBV6-5 and TRBJ2-3; the D gene is possibly TRBD2 (5 bases). Germline CDR1 reads MNHEY; CDR2 reads SVGAGI. V lost 6 bases, J lost 6 bases, and 19 bases lay in between. This CDR3 has 15 residues.

V gene TRBV6-5 combines with J gene TRBJ1-1; 8 bases agree with TRBD1. Trimming took 6 bases from V and 5 from J; bases not matched to a gene: 11. CDR3 size: 15 residues. Per the germline V gene, CDR1 is MNHEY and CDR2 is SVGAGI. The CDR3 coding sequence is TGTGCCAGCAGCCTACAGTCAGGGGGCGGGACTGAAGCTTTCTTT. Protein product: CASSLQSGGGTEAFF.

The J gene is TRBJ2-6, the V gene TRBV2; a weak D match, TRBD2 (5 bases). CDR1 SNHLY and CDR2 FYNNEI come from the germline V gene. V lost 6 bases, J lost 2 bases, and 8 bases lay in between. CDR3 size: 14 residues. The CDR3 DNA is TGTGCCAGCAGGAGGGTGACTGGGGCCAACGTCCTGACTTTC. It yields the protein CASRRVTGANVLTF.

The chain combines TRBV2 with TRBJ1-2, with 7 bases fitting TRBD1. This CDR3 comprises 16 residues. Germline loops: CDR1 SNHLY, CDR2 FYNNEI. J gave up 4 bases and V 5 bases, and 13 bases lay outside the gene matches. In DNA, the CDR3 is TGTGCCAGCAGTCCACAGGGGCCGACGTTGGGCTATGGCTACACCTTC. As protein: CASSPQGPTLGYGYTF.

The rearrangement links TRBV14 to TRBJ2-7; 8 bases align to TRBD2. CDR3 length: 16 residues. V was pared by 1 base and J by 2 bases, with 7 bases of the junction left unmatched. In germline, CDR1 is SGHDN, CDR2 FVKESK. In DNA form, the CDR3 reads TGTGCCAGCAGCCAAGGCGGCGCGGGAGGAGCCTACGAGCAGTACTTC. Protein product: CASSQGGAGGAYEQYF.

The chain carries TRBV19 and TRBJ2-3, with 8 positions matching TRBD1. Germline trimming cut 7 bases from V and 5 bases from J; bases unmatched to any gene: 11. CDR1 and CDR2 (germline): LNHDA, SQIVND (reference sequence). This CDR3 is built from 15 residues. CDR3 coding DNA: TGTGCCAGTAACTCTCCCCAGGGGGCTAAAGATACGCAGTATTTT. Protein sequence: CASNSPQGAKDTQYF.

The CDR3 bases are TGCGCCAGCAGCTTGGCCGGGACAGACACAGATACGCAGTATTTT. It codes for CASSLAGTDTDTQYF. V is TRBV5-1 and J is TRBJ2-3; 7 nucleotides match TRBD1. The germline CDR1 and CDR2 sequences are SGHRS and YFSETQ. After removal of 0 bases from V and 2 bases from J, the junction contained 3 bases not matched to a gene. This CDR3 is 15 amino acids long.

The gene calls are TRBV5-1 and TRBJ2-3, with 8 bases aligning to TRBD1. CDR1 and CDR2 (germline): SGHRS, YFSETQ. Unmatched junction bases numbered 12, after V lost 3 bases and J lost 6 bases. The CDR3 length is 16 residues. DNA of the CDR3: TGCGCCAGCAGCTCCCAGGGGGCCGGAGCGTCGGATACGCAGTATTTT. Translated, it gives CASSSQGAGASDTQYF.

The rearrangement links TRBV7-3 to TRBJ2-3, with 10 bases identical to TRBD2. This CDR3 is 16 amino acids long. Germline V gene lookup returns CDR1 SGHTA and CDR2 FQGTGA. J gave up 1 base and V 2 bases, and 3 bases lay outside the gene matches. The CDR3 is CASSLYGTSGTDTQYF. Written as DNA, the CDR3 is TGTGCCAGCAGCTTATACGGGACTAGCGGCACAGATACGCAGTATTTT.

The rearrangement joins TRBV5-1 to TRBJ2-3; TRBD1 or TRBD2 may be the D gene (5 bases each). CDR1 and CDR2 (germline): SGHRS, YFSETQ. The length of the CDR3 is 16 residues. V lost 4 bases and J 4 bases, leaving 19 bases between the germline ends. CDR3 sequence reads: CASSTGTAGGSDTQYF. The DNA for the CDR3 is TGCGCCAGCAGCACCGGGACCGCTGGAGGTTCAGATACGCAGTATTTT.

The chain combines TRBV21-1 with TRBJ2-7; TRBD1 reflects the table's D call only, with no check against the DNA. TRBV21-1 is an annotated pseudogene. The CDR3 sequence is 17 residues long. CDR3 in amino acids: CASSKVRGDRDDLEQYF. The CDR3 DNA follows: TGTGCCAGCAGCAAAGTGAGGGGGGACAGAGATGATTTAGAGCAGTACTTC.

This chain connects TRBV3-1 (or the pseudogene TRBV3-2) to TRBJ2-7; 9 nucleotides line up with TRBD1. The germline V gene has CDR1 LGHDT and CDR2 YNNKEL (reference sequence). The CDR3 consists of 16 residues. Trimming cost V 4 bases and J 3 bases; bases outside gene matches: 10. The CDR3 loop reads CASSPSTGTGRYEQYF. The DNA for the CDR3 is TGTGCCAGCAGCCCGTCGACCGGGACAGGGCGCTACGAGCAGTACTTC.

In this sample, this clone turned up once. J is TRBJ1-1 and V is TRBV5-6; 7 positions match TRBD1. CDR3 length equals 14 residues. After removal of 5 bases from V and 1 base from J, the junction contained 5 bases not matched to a gene. The germline V gene has CDR1 SGHDT and CDR2 YYEEEE. The DNA for the CDR3 is TGTGCCAGCAGTTATAGGACAGGGAACACTGAAGCTTTCTTT. Its translation: CASSYRTGNTEAFF.

V gene TRBV7-8 combines with J gene TRBJ2-3, with a possible D match to TRBD2 (5 bases). This CDR3 comprises 13 residues. V lost 8 bases, J lost 4 bases, and 13 bases lay in between. The germline CDR1 and CDR2 sequences are SGHVS and FQNEAQ. CDR3 in DNA: TGTGCCAGCGGGTCGGGGATTGCAGATACGCAGTATTTT. Translation: CASGSGIADTQYF.

The chain joins TRBV29-1 to TRBJ2-2; D is unclear. Per the germline V gene, CDR1 is SQVTM and CDR2 is ANQGSEA. The ends were cut back, 8 bases at V and 4 bases at J, with 14 bases in the middle. The CDR3 is 13 residues long. The CDR3 protein is CSLRLSPTGELFF. CDR3 bases: TGCAGCCTTCGTCTTTCACCCACCGGGGAGCTGTTTTTT.

The genes are TRBV10-2 and TRBJ2-4; 9 bases match TRBD2. With 8 bases clipped from V and 3 bases from J, the junction kept 8 bases outside the gene matches. This CDR3 is 15 amino acids long. The germline V gene encodes CDR1 WSHSY and CDR2 SAAADI. The CDR3 nucleotides are TGCGCCAGCGCCCCTCGGCGGGAGGGCAAAAACATTCAGTACTTC. This codes for CASAPRREGKNIQYF.

The chain joins TRBV25-1 to TRBJ2-7; the D gene is possibly TRBD1 (5 bases). With 2 bases removed from V and 6 bases from J, the gap between germline ends came to 11 bases. The CDR3 has 13 amino acids. CDR1 and CDR2 from the germline V gene are MGHDK and SYGVNS. CDR3 in amino acids: CASSEPDSFEQYF. CDR3 coding DNA: TGTGCCAGCAGTGAACCCGACAGTTTCGAGCAGTACTTC.

The chain couples TRBV5-1 to TRBJ2-6, with a possible D match to TRBD1 (6 bases). Germline V lookup: CDR1 SGHRS, CDR2 YFSETQ. This CDR3 has 16 amino acids. The V gene lost 4 bases and the J gene lost 0 bases, with 11 bases spanning the gap. In nucleotides, the CDR3 is TGCGCCAGCAGCCGTGGACAGCTCTCTGGGGCCAACGTCCTGACTTTC. The encoded protein is CASSRGQLSGANVLTF.

This clone was observed a handful of times. The chain is built from TRBV3-1 (or the pseudogene TRBV3-2) and TRBJ1-5; D gene uncertain. The length of the CDR3 is 13 residues. Deletions cut 6 bases from V and 4 bases from J, with 10 bases between. Per the germline V gene, CDR1 is LGHDT and CDR2 is YNNKEL (reference sequence). The CDR3 coding sequence is TGTGCCAGCAGTGCAGGTTTAAATCAGCCCCAGCATTTT. Residues: CASSAGLNQPQHF.